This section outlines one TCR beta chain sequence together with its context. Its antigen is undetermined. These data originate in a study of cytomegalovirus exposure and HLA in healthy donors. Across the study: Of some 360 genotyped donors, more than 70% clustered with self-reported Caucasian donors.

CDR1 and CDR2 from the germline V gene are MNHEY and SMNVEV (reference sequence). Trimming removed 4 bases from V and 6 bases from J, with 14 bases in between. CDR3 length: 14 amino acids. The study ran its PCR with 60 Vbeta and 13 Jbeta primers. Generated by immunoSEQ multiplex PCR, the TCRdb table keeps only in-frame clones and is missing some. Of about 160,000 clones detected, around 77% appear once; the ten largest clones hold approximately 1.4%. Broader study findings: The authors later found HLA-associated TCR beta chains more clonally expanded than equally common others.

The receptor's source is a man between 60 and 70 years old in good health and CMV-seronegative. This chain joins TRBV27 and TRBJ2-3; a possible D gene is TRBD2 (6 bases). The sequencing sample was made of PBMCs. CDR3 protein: CASSYLAYGDTQYF. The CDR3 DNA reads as TGTGCCAGCAGTTATCTAGCGTATGGGGATACGCAGTATTTT.